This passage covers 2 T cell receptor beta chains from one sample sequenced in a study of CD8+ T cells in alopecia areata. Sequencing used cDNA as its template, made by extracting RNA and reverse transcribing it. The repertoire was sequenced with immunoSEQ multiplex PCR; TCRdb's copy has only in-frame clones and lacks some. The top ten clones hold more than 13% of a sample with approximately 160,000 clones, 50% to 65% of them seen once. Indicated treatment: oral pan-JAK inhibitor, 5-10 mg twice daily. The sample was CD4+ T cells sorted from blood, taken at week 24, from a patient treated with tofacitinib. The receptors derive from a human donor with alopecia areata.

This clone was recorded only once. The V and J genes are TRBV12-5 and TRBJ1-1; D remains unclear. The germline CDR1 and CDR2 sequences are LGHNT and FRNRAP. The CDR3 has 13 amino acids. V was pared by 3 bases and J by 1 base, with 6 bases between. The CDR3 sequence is CASGFLRNTEAFF. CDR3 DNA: TGTGCTAGTGGTTTCCTTAGGAACACTGAAGCTTTCTTT. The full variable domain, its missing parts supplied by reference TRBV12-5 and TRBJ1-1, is DARVTQTPRHKVTEMGQEVTMRCQPILGHNTVFWYRQTMMQGLELLAYFRNRAPLDDSGMPKDRFSAEMPDATLATLKIQPSEPRDSAVYFCASGFLRNTEAFFGQGTRLTVV.

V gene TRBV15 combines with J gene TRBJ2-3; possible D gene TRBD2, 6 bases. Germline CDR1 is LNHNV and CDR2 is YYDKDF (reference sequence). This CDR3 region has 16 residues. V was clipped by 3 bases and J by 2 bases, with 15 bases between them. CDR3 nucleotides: TGTGCCACCAGCAGCTATGGCGGGGCTTTCACAGATACGCAGTATTTT. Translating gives CATSSYGGAFTDTQYF.